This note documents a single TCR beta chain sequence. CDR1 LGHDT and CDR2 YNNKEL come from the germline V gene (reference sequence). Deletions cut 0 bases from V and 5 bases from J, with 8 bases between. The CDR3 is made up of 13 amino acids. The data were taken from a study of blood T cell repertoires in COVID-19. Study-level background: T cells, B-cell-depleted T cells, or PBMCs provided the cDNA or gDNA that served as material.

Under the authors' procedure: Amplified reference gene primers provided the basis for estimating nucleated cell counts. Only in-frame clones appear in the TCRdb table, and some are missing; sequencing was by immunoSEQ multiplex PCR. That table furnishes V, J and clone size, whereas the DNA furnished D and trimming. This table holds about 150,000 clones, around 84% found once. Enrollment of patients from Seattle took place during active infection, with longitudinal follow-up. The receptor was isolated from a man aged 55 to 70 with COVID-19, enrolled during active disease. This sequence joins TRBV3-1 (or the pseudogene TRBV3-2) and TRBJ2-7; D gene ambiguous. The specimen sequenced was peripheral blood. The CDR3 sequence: CASSQDMRHEQYF. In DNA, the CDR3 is TGTGCCAGCAGCCAAGATATGAGGCACGAGCAGTACTTC.